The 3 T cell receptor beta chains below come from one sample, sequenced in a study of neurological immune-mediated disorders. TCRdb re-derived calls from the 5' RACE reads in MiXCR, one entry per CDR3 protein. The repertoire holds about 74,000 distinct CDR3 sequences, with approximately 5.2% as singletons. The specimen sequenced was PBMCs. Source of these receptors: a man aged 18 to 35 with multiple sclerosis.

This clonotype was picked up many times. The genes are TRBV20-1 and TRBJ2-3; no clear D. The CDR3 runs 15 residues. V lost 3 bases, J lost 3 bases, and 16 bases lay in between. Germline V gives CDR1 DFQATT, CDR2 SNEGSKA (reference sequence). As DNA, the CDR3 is TGCAGTGCTAGTATCCTGGCTGCGCGTACAGATACGCAGTATTTT. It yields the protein CSASILAARTDTQYF.

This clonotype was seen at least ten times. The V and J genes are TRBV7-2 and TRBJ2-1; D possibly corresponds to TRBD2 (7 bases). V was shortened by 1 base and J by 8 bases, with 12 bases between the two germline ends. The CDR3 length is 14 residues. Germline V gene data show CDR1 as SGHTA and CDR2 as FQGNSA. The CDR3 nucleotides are TGTGCCAGCAGCTTAGGAGGGGGGGTCCATGAGCAGTTCTTC. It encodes CASSLGGGVHEQFF.

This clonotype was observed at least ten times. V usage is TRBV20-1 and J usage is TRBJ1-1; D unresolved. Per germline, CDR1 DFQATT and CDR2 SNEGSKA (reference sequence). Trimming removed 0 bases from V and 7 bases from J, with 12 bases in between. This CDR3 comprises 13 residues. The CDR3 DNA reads TGCAGTGCTAGAGATGCATATGAGGGTGAAGCTTTCTTT. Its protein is CSARDAYEGEAFF.